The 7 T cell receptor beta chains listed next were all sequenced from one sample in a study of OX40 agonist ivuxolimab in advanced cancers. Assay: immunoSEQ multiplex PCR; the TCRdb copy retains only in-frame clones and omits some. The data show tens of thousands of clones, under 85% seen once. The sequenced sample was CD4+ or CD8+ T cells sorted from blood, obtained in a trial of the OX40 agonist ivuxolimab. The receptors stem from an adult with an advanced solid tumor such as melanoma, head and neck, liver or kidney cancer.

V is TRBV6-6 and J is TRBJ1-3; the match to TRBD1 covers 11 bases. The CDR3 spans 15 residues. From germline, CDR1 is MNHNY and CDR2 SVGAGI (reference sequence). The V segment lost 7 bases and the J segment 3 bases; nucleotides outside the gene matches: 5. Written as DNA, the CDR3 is TGTGCCAGCATCGGACAGGGGGCAGGTGGAAACACCATATATTTT. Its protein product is CASIGQGAGGNTIYF.

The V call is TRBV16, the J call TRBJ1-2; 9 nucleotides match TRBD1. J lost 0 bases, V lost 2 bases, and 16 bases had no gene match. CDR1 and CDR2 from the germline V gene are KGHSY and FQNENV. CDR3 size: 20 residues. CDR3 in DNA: TGTGCCAGCAGCCAAAGGACAAGGGACAGGGCATTTAGCCCTAACTATGGCTACACCTTC. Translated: CASSQRTRDRAFSPNYGYTF.

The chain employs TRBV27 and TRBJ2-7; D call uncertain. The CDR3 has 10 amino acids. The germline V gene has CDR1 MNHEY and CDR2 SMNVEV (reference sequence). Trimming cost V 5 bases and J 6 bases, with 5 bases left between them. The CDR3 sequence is CASSRREQYV. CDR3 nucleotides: TGTGCCAGCAGTAGACGCGAGCAGTACGTC.

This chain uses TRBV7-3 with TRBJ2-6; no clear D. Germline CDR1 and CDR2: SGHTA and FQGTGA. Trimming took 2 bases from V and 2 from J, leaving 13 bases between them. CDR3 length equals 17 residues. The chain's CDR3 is CASSLYPRNAGANVLTF. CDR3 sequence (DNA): TGTGCCAGCAGCTTATATCCCAGGAATGCTGGGGCCAACGTCCTGACTTTC.

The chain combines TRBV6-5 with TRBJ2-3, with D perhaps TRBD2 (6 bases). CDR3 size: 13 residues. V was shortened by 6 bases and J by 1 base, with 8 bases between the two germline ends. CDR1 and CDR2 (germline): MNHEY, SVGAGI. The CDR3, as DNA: TGTGCCAGCAGGGCTAGCGGCACAGATACGCAGTATTTT. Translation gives CASRASGTDTQYF.

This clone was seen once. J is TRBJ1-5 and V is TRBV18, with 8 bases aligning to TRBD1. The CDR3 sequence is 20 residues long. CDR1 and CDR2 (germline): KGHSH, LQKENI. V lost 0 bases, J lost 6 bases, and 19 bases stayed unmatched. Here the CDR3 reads CASSPPSGRQGKDRRQPQHF. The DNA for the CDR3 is TGTGCCAGCTCACCACCCTCGGGTAGACAGGGGAAAGATCGCCGTCAGCCCCAGCATTTT.

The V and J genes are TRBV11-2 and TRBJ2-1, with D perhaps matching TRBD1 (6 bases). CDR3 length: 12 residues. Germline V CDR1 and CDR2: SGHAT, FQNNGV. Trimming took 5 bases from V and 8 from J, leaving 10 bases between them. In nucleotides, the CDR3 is TGTGCCAGCAGCAAAGAGGGGGATGAGCAGTTCTTC. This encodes CASSKEGDEQFF.